The 17 T cell receptor beta chains below all came from one sample that was sequenced in a study of blood T cell repertoires in COVID-19. Here immunoSEQ multiplex PCR was the method, and the copy in TCRdb shows in-frame clones only, minus some. The sample has 120,000 to 150,000 clones; 87% are singletons. Input material: peripheral blood. Receptor source: a man aged 45-65 years who had recovered from COVID-19.

This chain uses TRBV7-7 with TRBJ2-3; the match to TRBD1 covers 9 bases. In germline, CDR1 is SSHAT, CDR2 FNYEAQ (reference sequence). The CDR3 runs 15 residues. Trimming at V came to 6 bases and at J to 1 base, leaving 5 bases not matched to a gene. The CDR3 sequence: CASSQGQGRTDTQYF. The DNA of the CDR3 is TGTGCCAGCAGTCAGGGACAGGGACGCACAGATACGCAGTATTTT. Looking up the rest from reference TRBV7-7 and TRBJ2-3 gives the full variable domain: GAGVSQSPRYKVTKRGQDVTLRCDPISSHATLYWYQQALGQGPEFLTYFNYEAQPDKSGLPSDRFSAERPEGSISTLTIQRTEQRDSAMYRCASSQGQGRTDTQYFGPGTRLTVL.

This chain links TRBV3-1 (or the pseudogene TRBV3-2) with TRBJ2-3; 8 bases are shared with TRBD2. Trimming cost V 0 bases and J 5 bases; bases outside gene matches: 16. Germline V lookup: CDR1 LGHDT, CDR2 YNNKEL (reference sequence). There are 19 residues in the CDR3. CDR3 residues: CASSQDILWRGSGGDTQYF. CDR3 DNA sequence: TGTGCCAGCAGCCAAGATATTTTGTGGCGGGGAAGCGGGGGAGATACGCAGTATTTT.

The J gene is TRBJ2-7, the V gene TRBV11-3, with 9 bases lining up with TRBD1. The CDR3 has 14 residues. The V and J ends lost 4 bases and 3 bases, in that order; junction bases with no gene match: 4. Germline V lookup: CDR1 SGHNT, CDR2 YENEEA. CDR3 nucleotide sequence: TGTGCCAGCAGCTCCAGGGACAGGGACTACGAGCAGTACTTC. This translates into CASSSRDRDYEQYF.

The chain is built from TRBV9 and TRBJ1-1; 8 bases are a match to TRBD1. Germline V gene sequence: CDR1 SGDLS, CDR2 YYNGEE. Trimming at V came to 4 bases and at J to 3 bases, leaving 5 bases not matched to a gene. This CDR3 contains 14 residues. CDR3 in amino acids: CASSPRTGYTEAFF. CDR3 bases: TGTGCCAGCAGCCCTCGGACAGGGTACACTGAAGCTTTCTTT. The variable domain in full, completed from reference TRBV9 and TRBJ1-1, reads DSGVTQTPKHLITATGQRVTLRCSPRSGDLSVYWYQQSLDQGLQFLIQYYNGEERAKGNILERFSAQQFPDLHSELNLSSLELGDSALYFCASSPRTGYTEAFFGQGTRLTVV.

In this sample, this clone turned up a few times. The gene calls are TRBV11-2 and TRBJ2-7; maybe TRBD1 (6 bases). V lost 5 bases, J lost 2 bases, and 13 bases lay in between. Germline V CDR1 and CDR2: SGHAT, FQNNGV. This CDR3 region has 14 residues. CDR3 sequence: CASSPSGETYEQYF. In DNA form, the CDR3 reads TGTGCCAGCAGCCCGTCAGGGGAGACCTACGAGCAGTACTTC.

V is TRBV6-6 and J is TRBJ2-5; tentatively, D is TRBD1 (6 bases). There are 14 residues in the CDR3. The V gene lost 5 bases and the J gene lost 5 bases, with 15 bases spanning the gap. Germline V gene sequence: CDR1 MNHNY, CDR2 SVGAGI (reference sequence). The CDR3 spells CASSQNRVRETQYF. The CDR3 bases are TGTGCCAGCAGTCAGAACAGGGTCCGGGAGACCCAGTACTTC.

The CDR3 nucleotides are TGCGCCAGCAGCTCAGGTGGGGGGATGAACACTGAAGCTTTCTTT. This translates into CASSSGGGMNTEAFF. The V call is TRBV5-1, the J call TRBJ1-1; possibly TRBD1 for D (5 bases). The CDR3 has 15 amino acids. Germline V CDR1 and CDR2: SGHRS, YFSETQ. V was cut by 3 bases and J by 0 bases, with 12 bases left in between.

The chain employs TRBV10-2 and TRBJ2-1; 11 positions agree with TRBD2. The V gene end was trimmed by 8 bases and the J gene end by 6 bases; junction bases not matched to a gene: 6. The CDR3 covers 14 residues. The germline V gene encodes CDR1 WSHSY and CDR2 SAAADI. CDR3 loop: CASHTSGGLNEQFF. The CDR3 DNA sequence: TGCGCCAGCCATACTAGCGGGGGCCTCAATGAGCAGTTCTTC.

The chain is built from TRBV5-6 and TRBJ1-1; TRBD1 matches 7 bases. CDR1 is SGHDT, CDR2 YYEEEE, per germline. Trimming cost V 1 base and J 2 bases; bases outside gene matches: 8. CDR3 size: 16 residues. The CDR3 DNA reads as TGTGCCAGCAGCTTGCAGGGGGTCAGGGGAAACACTGAAGCTTTCTTT. Amino acid sequence: CASSLQGVRGNTEAFF.

Comment on this clone: Other DNA sequences from this sample encode an identical CDR3 as well. The gene calls are TRBV6-2 or TRBV6-3 and TRBJ2-3, with D unresolved. Germline V gene data show CDR1 as MNHEY and CDR2 as SVGEGT. Trimming took 5 bases from V and 6 from J, leaving 9 bases between them. The CDR3 is made up of 12 amino acids. The CDR3 nucleotides are TGTGCCAGCAGTGACACAACCGATACGCAGTATTTT. It is translated as CASSDTTDTQYF.

This chain uses TRBV13 with TRBJ2-4; a possible D gene is TRBD2 (5 bases). Germline V gene lookup returns CDR1 PRHDT and CDR2 FYEKMQ (reference sequence). The CDR3 spans 15 residues. V lost 7 bases and J lost 5, with 18 bases in between. DNA for the CDR3: TGTGCCAGCACCCCGGGGTTTGTGGGCCAAAACATTCAGTACTTC. Translation: CASTPGFVGQNIQYF.

The rearrangement uses TRBV2 and TRBJ2-7, with D tentatively TRBD1 (6 bases). Germline CDR1 reads SNHLY; CDR2 reads FYNNEI. Trimming took 1 base from V and 2 from J, leaving 12 bases between them. The CDR3 has 15 residues. The CDR3 protein is CASSEGSAGAYEQYF. The CDR3 nucleotides are TGTGCCAGCAGTGAAGGGTCGGCAGGGGCCTACGAGCAGTACTTC.

V is TRBV6-5 and J is TRBJ2-1, with 7 bases lining up with TRBD2. CDR1 and CDR2 (germline): MNHEY, SVGAGI. This CDR3 region has 14 residues. The junction had 3 bases not matched to a gene; V was cut back by 7 bases and J by 0 bases. CDR3 DNA: TGTGCCAGCACCCGCGGGAGCTCCTACAATGAGCAGTTCTTC. Its protein product is CASTRGSSYNEQFF.

This clone appeared a single time. The chain links TRBV2 to TRBJ2-1, with TRBD1 matching 8 bases. The CDR3 sequence is 11 residues long. Germline CDR1 and CDR2: SNHLY and FYNNEI. The CDR3 is CGTGTYNEQFF. The CDR3 bases are TGTGGGACAGGGACCTACAATGAGCAGTTCTTC.

V is TRBV11-3 and J is TRBJ2-1; 9 bases fit TRBD1. Germline V gene sequence: CDR1 SGHNT, CDR2 YENEEA. This CDR3 comprises 17 residues. The J segment lost 7 bases and the V segment lost 2 bases, leaving 12 bases of the junction unmatched. The CDR3 loop reads CASSLSQVGQGLNEQFF. In DNA, the CDR3 is TGTGCCAGCAGCTTAAGTCAGGTTGGACAGGGGTTGAATGAGCAGTTCTTC.

V and J are TRBV7-2 and TRBJ2-3; D gene unclear. V was pared by 4 bases and J by 1 base, with 9 bases between. The V gene's germline CDR1 is SGHTA and CDR2 FQGNSA. This CDR3 comprises 14 residues. CDR3 protein: CASSSREGTDTQYF. CDR3 in DNA: TGTGCCAGCAGCTCCCGAGAAGGCACAGATACGCAGTATTTT.

This chain links TRBV4-1 with TRBJ1-5; D ambiguous. The CDR3 spans 16 residues. CDR1 is MGHRA and CDR2 is YSYEKL in the germline V gene. Trimming took 0 bases from V and 0 from J, leaving 9 bases between them. The CDR3, as DNA: TGCGCCAGCAGCCAAGATTTACTGTATAGCAATCAGCCCCAGCATTTT. Its protein is CASSQDLLYSNQPQHF.